A selection of T cell receptor beta chains follows, all from one sample in a study of T cell changes during pregnancy in multiple sclerosis. Some clones are missing from TCRdb's copy, which holds only in-frame ones; the method was immunoSEQ multiplex PCR. Counted here are 40,000 to 60,000 clones, around 94% occurring once; the ten biggest clones make up roughly 0.33%. Sequenced material: CD4+ T cells from peripheral blood mononuclear cells, taken in the third trimester of pregnancy. The receptors here all came from a female donor with multiple sclerosis, enrolled in a pregnancy study. Each CDR3 is given with its conserved first and last residue. D genes are given only for firm matches. Some rows mark clone size as missing; the rest say once, few, many or name a class of expanded clone.

length: 14; J: TRBJ2-3; V: TRBV9; D: -; size: -; DNA: TGTGCCAGCAGCGTCGAACCAGGGTCAGATACGCAGTATTTT; CDR3: CASSVEPGSDTQYF
length: 12; J: TRBJ1-1; V: TRBV7-8; D: -; size: -; DNA: TGTGCCAGCAGCTTATTAGAGGCTGAAGCTTTCTTT; CDR3: CASSLLEAEAFF
length: 16; J: TRBJ1-5; V: TRBV27; D: TRBD1; size: -; DNA: TGTGCCAGCAGTTCCCTGGACAGGGGTCGCAATCAGCCCCAGCATTTT; CDR3: CASSSLDRGRNQPQHF
length: 14; J: TRBJ2-7; V: TRBV7-2; D: TRBD2; size: -; DNA: TGTGCCAGCAGCCAGCGGGAGGGCCGGTACGAGCAGTACTTC; CDR3: CASSQREGRYEQYF
length: 14; J: TRBJ2-7; V: TRBV6-8; D: -; size: -; DNA: TGTGCCAGCAGGCTAGCGAATAGCTCCTACGAGCAGTACTTC; CDR3: CASRLANSSYEQYF
length: 14; J: TRBJ2-2; V: TRBV18; D: TRBD1; size: -; DNA: TGTGCCAGCTCACCTGACAGGGGTTTCGGGGAGCTGTTTTTT; CDR3: CASSPDRGFGELFF
length: 13; J: TRBJ2-5; V: TRBV30; D: -; size: -; DNA: TGTGCCTGGAGCGGGACACATCAAGAGACCCAGTACTTC; CDR3: CAWSGTHQETQYF
length: 14; J: TRBJ2-7; V: TRBV4-2; D: TRBD2; size: -; DNA: TGTGCCAGCAGCTCTGGACTAGCGGGCTACGAGCAGTACTTC; CDR3: CASSSGLAGYEQYF
length: 13; J: TRBJ2-3; V: TRBV2; D: TRBD1; size: -; DNA: TGTGCTGACGGGGACAGGCAAAGAGATACGCAGTATTTT; CDR3: CADGDRQRDTQYF
length: 14; J: TRBJ2-3; V: TRBV2; D: TRBD2; size: -; DNA: TGTGCCAGCAGTGACCTAGCGGGAACAGATACGCAGTATTTT; CDR3: CASSDLAGTDTQYF
length: 15; J: TRBJ2-5; V: TRBV27; D: TRBD2; size: -; DNA: TGTGCCAGCAGCACTGCGGGGGTCGGACAAGAGACCCAGTACTTC; CDR3: CASSTAGVGQETQYF
length: 17; J: TRBJ2-1; V: TRBV9; D: TRBD2; size: once; DNA: TGTGCCAGCAGCGTCGACCTCCTGGGGGGGACTAGGATTGAGCAGTTCTTC; CDR3: CASSVDLLGGTRIEQFF
length: 18; J: TRBJ1-2; V: TRBV19; D: -; size: -; DNA: TGTGCCAGTAGAGGCCCAGGGGAGACCAGTGGAACTAACTATGGCTACACCTTC; CDR3: CASRGPGETSGTNYGYTF
length: 13; J: TRBJ2-3; V: TRBV19; D: -; size: few; DNA: TGTGCCAGTAGGAACAGGGGCACAGATACGCAGTATTTT; CDR3: CASRNRGTDTQYF
length: 15; J: TRBJ2-3; V: TRBV9; D: TRBD2; size: -; DNA: TGTGCCAGCAGCGTAGTGGCGGGAGTAACAGATACGCAGTATTTT; CDR3: CASSVVAGVTDTQYF
length: 14; J: TRBJ1-5; V: TRBV7-2; D: -; size: -; DNA: TGTGCCAGCAGCTTAGCCGTTAGCAATCAGCCCCAGCATTTT; CDR3: CASSLAVSNQPQHF
length: 13; J: TRBJ2-2; V: TRBV11-1; D: -; size: -; DNA: TGTGCCAGCAGCCTAACTAACACCGGGGAGCTGTTTTTT; CDR3: CASSLTNTGELFF
length: 16; J: TRBJ1-5; V: TRBV4-1; D: TRBD1; size: -; DNA: TGCGCCAGCAGAACGCAATTTCAGGGGGTCGGTCAGCCCCAGCATTTT; CDR3: CASRTQFQGVGQPQHF
length: 15; J: TRBJ1-6; V: TRBV5-5; D: -; size: -; DNA: TGTGCCAGCAGTATAGATACAGGGAACGATTCACCCCTCCACTTT; CDR3: CASSIDTGNDSPLHF
length: 15; J: TRBJ2-7; V: TRBV10-3; D: TRBD1; size: -; DNA: TGTGCCATCAGTGAGTCGGACAGGAGCTCCTACGAGCAGTACTTC; CDR3: CAISESDRSSYEQYF
length: 14; J: TRBJ2-7; V: TRBV27; D: -; size: -; DNA: TGTGCCAGCAGTCGAAACAGGGTAGCCTACGAGCAGTACTTC; CDR3: CASSRNRVAYEQYF
length: 14; J: TRBJ1-1; V: TRBV29-1; D: -; size: -; DNA: TGCAGCGTGGCCCGCAGGGTGATGAACACTGAAGCTTTCTTT; CDR3: CSVARRVMNTEAFF
length: 15; J: TRBJ1-1; V: TRBV5-4; D: TRBD1; size: -; DNA: TGTGCCAGCAGCTCGGGGACAGGAGGGAACACTGAAGCTTTCTTT; CDR3: CASSSGTGGNTEAFF
length: 13; J: TRBJ1-2; V: TRBV7-2; D: TRBD1; size: -; DNA: TGTGCCAGCAGCTTACAGGGGGCCGGAGGCTACACCTTC; CDR3: CASSLQGAGGYTF
length: 17; J: TRBJ2-7; V: TRBV21-1; D: -; size: once; DNA: TGTGCCAGCAGCAAAGCCCCGGGGCAGGGGGCGAAACACGAGCAGTACTTC; CDR3: CASSKAPGQGAKHEQYF
length: 16; J: TRBJ2-3; V: TRBV9; D: TRBD1; size: -; DNA: TGTGCCAGCAGCGTAGGGACAGGGGCCCCCACAGATACGCAGTATTTT; CDR3: CASSVGTGAPTDTQYF
length: 14; J: TRBJ2-2; V: TRBV7-3; D: TRBD1; size: -; DNA: TGTGCCAGCAGCGGACAGGGGATTCACGGGGAGCTGTTTTTT; CDR3: CASSGQGIHGELFF
length: 15; J: TRBJ1-5; V: TRBV5-5; D: -; size: -; DNA: TGTGCCAGCAGCCCCTGGGGGGGCGACAATCAGCCCCAGCATTTT; CDR3: CASSPWGGDNQPQHF
length: 14; J: TRBJ2-5; V: TRBV2; D: TRBD1; size: -; DNA: TGTGCCAGCAGCGGAACAGGGGCCCCAGAGACCCAGTACTTC; CDR3: CASSGTGAPETQYF
length: 14; J: TRBJ2-5; V: TRBV5-6; D: -; size: few; DNA: TGTGCCAGCAGCTGGGGTACTAGCCAAGAGACCCAGTACTTC; CDR3: CASSWGTSQETQYF
length: 17; J: TRBJ2-3; V: TRBV9; D: TRBD2; size: -; DNA: TGTGCCAGCAGCGAAAGACTGGGCGGGAGCCCCACAGATACGCAGTATTTT; CDR3: CASSERLGGSPTDTQYF
length: 14; J: TRBJ2-1; V: TRBV6-6; D: TRBD1; size: -; DNA: TGTGCCAGCAGTCCCTGGACAGGGAACAATGAGCAGTTCTTC; CDR3: CASSPWTGNNEQFF
length: 15; J: TRBJ2-7; V: TRBV15; D: TRBD1; size: -; DNA: TGTGCCACCAGCAGAGAGCAGGGGGCCACCTACGAGCAGTACTTC; CDR3: CATSREQGATYEQYF
length: 14; J: TRBJ2-7; V: TRBV11-3; D: -; size: -; DNA: TGTGCCAGCAGCTTATCGGGTCTCTCCTACGAGCAGTACTTC; CDR3: CASSLSGLSYEQYF
length: 14; J: TRBJ2-7; V: TRBV5-1; D: -; size: -; DNA: TGCGCCAGCAGCTTGGAGGGGGATCGGGACGAGCAGTACTTC; CDR3: CASSLEGDRDEQYF
length: 11; J: TRBJ2-7; V: TRBV30; D: -; size: -; DNA: TGTGCCTGGAGTGGGAGCCACGAGCAGTACTTC; CDR3: CAWSGSHEQYF
length: 14; J: TRBJ1-2; V: TRBV13; D: TRBD1; size: -; DNA: TGTGCCAGCAGCCCCCAGGGGGTTGACTATGGCTACACCTTC; CDR3: CASSPQGVDYGYTF
length: 14; J: TRBJ2-5; V: TRBV29-1; D: TRBD1; size: -; DNA: TGCAGCGTGCTGGACAGGGGGCGAGGGGAGACCCAGTACTTC; CDR3: CSVLDRGRGETQYF
length: 14; J: TRBJ1-1; V: TRBV6-1; D: -; size: once; DNA: TGTGCCAGCAGAGGGTACGACAGGTTTGATGAAGCTTTCTTT; CDR3: CASRGYDRFDEAFF
length: 15; J: TRBJ2-5; V: TRBV30; D: TRBD2; size: -; DNA: TGTGCCGTAGTAGCGGGGGAAAACTCACAAGAGACCCAGTACTTC; CDR3: CAVVAGENSQETQYF
length: 15; J: TRBJ1-1; V: TRBV9; D: -; size: -; DNA: TGTGCCAGCAGCGTAGACCCGGACAGGAACACTGAAGCTTTCTTT; CDR3: CASSVDPDRNTEAFF
length: 14; J: TRBJ2-7; V: TRBV9; D: -; size: -; DNA: TGTGCCAGCAGCGCGGGACAAACCTCCTACGAGCAGTACTTC; CDR3: CASSAGQTSYEQYF
length: 16; J: TRBJ2-7; V: TRBV5-1; D: -; size: -; DNA: TGCGCCAGCAGCTTGACGACCAGTCAGGGGGGATCCGAGCAGTACTTC; CDR3: CASSLTTSQGGSEQYF
length: 14; J: TRBJ2-1; V: TRBV2; D: -; size: -; DNA: TGTGCCAGCAGCCGAGCGGAGTTGGACAATGAGCAGTTCTTC; CDR3: CASSRAELDNEQFF
length: 16; J: TRBJ2-3; V: TRBV9; D: -; size: once; DNA: TGTGCCAGCAGCTCTACGACTGAGCGGAGTACAGATACGCAGTATTTT; CDR3: CASSSTTERSTDTQYF
length: 15; J: TRBJ2-5; V: TRBV7-7; D: TRBD1; size: -; DNA: TGTGCCAGCAGCTCCCAGGTGGGACAGGGTGAGACCCAGTACTTC; CDR3: CASSSQVGQGETQYF
length: 14; J: TRBJ2-3; V: TRBV25-1; D: TRBD1; size: -; DNA: TGTGCCAGCAGCCTACTAGGGGGCGCAGATACGCAGTATTTT; CDR3: CASSLLGGADTQYF
length: 15; J: TRBJ2-5; V: TRBV25-1; D: TRBD1; size: -; DNA: TGTGCCAGCAGTGAGACGAGACAGGGTCCGGAGACCCAGTACTTC; CDR3: CASSETRQGPETQYF
length: 16; J: TRBJ2-5; V: TRBV7-8; D: TRBD2; size: -; DNA: TGTGCCAGCAGCTTAGAGAGCGGGGGGGCCGCAGAGACCCAGTACTTC; CDR3: CASSLESGGAAETQYF
length: 13; J: TRBJ1-1; V: TRBV4-2; D: TRBD1; size: -; DNA: TGTGCCAGCAGCCAACAGGGACAGATGGAAGCTTTCTTT; CDR3: CASSQQGQMEAFF
length: 15; J: TRBJ1-4; V: TRBV5-6; D: -; size: -; DNA: TGTGCCAGCAGCTCGCTACAGGGTATGGGTGAAAAACTGTTTTTT; CDR3: CASSSLQGMGEKLFF
length: 15; J: TRBJ2-1; V: TRBV7-3; D: TRBD2; size: -; DNA: TGTGCCAGCAGCTTAGGGCGGGGGGGCCAATCGGAGCAGTTCTTC; CDR3: CASSLGRGGQSEQFF